This TCR beta chain emerged from a study of T-cell reconstitution after alpha-beta-depleted transplantation in children. Study-wide results and caveats: Surviving recipient cells, namely T cells and thymic progenitors, were the source of high day-60 TCRbeta diversity in some patients. There were reportedly several hundred expanded graft clones from which alpha-beta T cells came about two months after transplant. The main origin of T-cell counts and diversity one year after transplant was newly produced T cells.

In this sample, this clonotype turned up a few times. Its target is not known. TCRbeta library preparation incorporated unique molecular identifiers. TCRdb analysed the PCR reads with MiXCR anew, one entry per CDR3 protein. This sample has 700,000 to 850,000 distinct CDR3 sequences, with under 20% found just once. The sequenced sample was PBMCs, mostly from graft donor cells, obtained 360 days after TCRalphabeta/CD19-depleted stem cell transplant. This clonotype was obtained from a male patient under 18 who had a stem cell transplant for acute lymphoblastic leukemia, so the T cells may come from the graft donor.

This chain's CDR3 is CASSLSDSGANVLTF. Written as DNA, the CDR3 is TGTGCCAGCAGCCTCTCGGACTCTGGGGCCAACGTCCTGACTTTC. The chain employs TRBV6-1 and TRBJ2-6; unclear D gene. There are 15 residues in the CDR3. Trimming stripped 6 bases from V and 0 bases from J, with 9 bases between. Looked up from germline, CDR1 is MNHNS and CDR2 is SASEGT.